What follows are 10 T cell receptor beta chains derived from one specimen sequenced in a study of cytomegalovirus exposure and HLA in healthy donors (dated by TCRdb to about 2017). Library preparation was by the immunoSEQ multiplex PCR assay. The multiplex PCR relied on a mix of 60 forward primers for TCR Vbeta segments and 13 reverse primers for TCR Jbeta segments. TCRdb limited this immuneACCESS table to in-frame rearrangements with V and J called. A share of clones is missing; checked studies link under half to unresolved V genes, and the rest is unexplained. A total of 96,000 or so clones appear in this sample, about 70% of them only once. The ten largest clones capture 13% to 15% of the sample. Sequenced material: PBMCs. These receptors originate from a woman in her seventies in good health and CMV-seropositive.

This clone was counted only a few times. The chain employs TRBV5-1 and TRBJ1-1; 11 bases align to TRBD1. CDR1 is SGHRS and CDR2 is YFSETQ in the germline V gene. V was clipped by 4 bases and J by 1 base; unmatched bases: 6. This CDR3 has 16 amino acids. The CDR3 nucleotides read TGCGCCAGCAGCATGGACAGGGGGCGGAAGAACACTGAAGCTTTCTTT. Translation: CASSMDRGRKNTEAFF.

This rearrangement joins TRBV5-1 to TRBJ1-2, with TRBD1 matching over 7 bases. The CDR3 runs to 17 residues. In germline, CDR1 is SGHRS, CDR2 YFSETQ. Losses at the gene ends were 1 base for V and 3 bases for J; bases not matched to a gene: 12. The CDR3 DNA reads TGCGCCAGCAGCTTGCCCTTAGGGGGCGCAGTTCACTATGGCTACACCTTC. As protein: CASSLPLGGAVHYGYTF. The full variable domain, in which reference TRBV5-1 and TRBJ1-2 provide the parts outside the CDR3, is KAGVTQTPRYLIKTRGQQVTLSCSPISGHRSVSWYQQTPGQGLQFLFEYFSETQRNKGNFPGRFSGRQFSNSRSEMNVSTLELGDSALYLCASSLPLGGAVHYGYTFGSGTRLTVV.

The chain has TRBV27 and TRBJ1-6; D is perhaps TRBD1 (5 bases). Germline V lookup: CDR1 MNHEY, CDR2 SMNVEV (reference sequence). V was pared by 2 bases and J by 5 bases, with 7 bases between. The CDR3 covers 14 residues. The chain's CDR3 is CASSLEQDNSPLHF. The CDR3 DNA reads as TGTGCCAGCAGTTTAGAACAGGATAATTCACCCCTCCACTTT.

This chain uses TRBV27 with TRBJ2-3; D remains unclear. The germline CDR1 and CDR2 sequences are MNHEY and SMNVEV (reference sequence). The CDR3 covers 14 residues. Trimming cost V 6 bases and J 0 bases, with 10 bases left between them. As DNA, the CDR3 is TGTGCCAGCAGATTTTTAACTAGCACAGATACGCAGTATTTT. Translating gives CASRFLTSTDTQYF.

The chain carries TRBV5-4 and TRBJ2-2; D gene uncertain. Per germline, CDR1 SGHNT and CDR2 YYREEE (reference sequence). The ends were cut back, 0 bases at V and 4 bases at J, with 10 bases in the middle. The CDR3 runs to 15 residues. CDR3 residues: CASSLGQFSTGELFF. In nucleotides, the CDR3 is TGTGCCAGCAGCTTGGGGCAGTTCAGCACCGGGGAGCTGTTTTTT.

The gene calls are TRBV18 and TRBJ2-5, with 13 bases identical to TRBD2. Germline CDR1 is KGHSH and CDR2 is LQKENI. J lost 0 bases, V lost 3 bases, and 1 base had no gene match. This CDR3 is 16 amino acids long. CDR3 nucleotides: TGTGCCAGCTCACCTGGGACTAGCGGGAACCAAGAGACCCAGTACTTC. Protein sequence: CASSPGTSGNQETQYF.

The chain has TRBV18 and TRBJ2-1; D unresolved. The V end lost 3 bases, the J end lost 2 bases, and 11 bases lay between the germline ends. Germline lookup yields CDR1 KGHSH and CDR2 LQKENI. CDR3 length: 15 amino acids. The DNA of the CDR3 is TGTGCCAGCTCACCTTGGGTAGCAGCCTACAATGAGCAGTTCTTC. Translation gives CASSPWVAAYNEQFF.

This chain joins TRBV5-1 and TRBJ2-4; possible D gene TRBD1, 6 bases. This CDR3 comprises 18 residues. Trimming left V 0 bases short and J 3 bases short, with 19 bases between. Germline CDR1 and CDR2: SGHRS and YFSETQ. The CDR3 nucleotides read TGCGCCAGCAGCTTGGATGGGCAGGGGCTTTGGGGCAAAAACATTCAGTACTTC. It codes for CASSLDGQGLWGKNIQYF.

V gene TRBV29-1 combines with J gene TRBJ2-1; 7 positions match TRBD2. Germline CDR1 is SQVTM and CDR2 is ANQGSEA. V lost 5 bases to trimming and J lost 7 bases; unmatched junction nucleotides: 11. The CDR3 covers 14 residues. In DNA form, the CDR3 reads TGCAGCGTTAGAAAAGCGGGGAGTTATAATGAGCAGTTCTTC. It codes for CSVRKAGSYNEQFF.

This clone was seen only a few times. V and J are TRBV30 and TRBJ1-3; the D gene is possibly TRBD1 (6 bases). The germline CDR1 and CDR2 sequences are GTSNPN and SVGIG (reference sequence). V lost 5 bases, J lost 7 bases, and 9 bases lay in between. The CDR3 has 11 residues. The CDR3 nucleotides are TGTGCCTGGGATCAGGGGAACACCATATATTTT. Translating gives CAWDQGNTIYF. Combining the CDR3 with reference TRBV30 and TRBJ1-3 gives the whole variable domain SQTIHQWPATLVQPVGSPLSLECTVEGTSNPNLYWYRQAAGRGLQLLFYSVGIGQISSEVPQNLSASRPQDRQFILSSKKLLLSDSGFYLCAWDQGNTIYFGEGSWLTVV.